These T cell receptor beta chains were read from a single sample in a study of blood T cell repertoires in COVID-19. TCRdb's table, derived via immunoSEQ multiplex PCR, lists solely in-frame clones and lacks some. The sample consists of over 150,000 clones, about 90% of them appearing once. Sequencing used PBMCs or T cells enriched from blood (not recorded which). These TCRs come from a woman aged 45-59 years who had recovered from COVID-19. Both conserved end residues are part of each CDR3. Each record gives: clone size, J gene, CDR3 length, V gene, D gene, CDR3 DNA, CDR3 protein. A D gene is named only where the DNA matches it firmly. Clone size is not always given. Where it is, it says once, few, many or a class for expanded clones.

.	TRBJ2-2	15	TRBV28	TRBD2	TGTGCCAGCACTTTGCGGGGGAGTGACACCGGGGAGCTGTTTTTT	CASTLRGSDTGELFF
.	TRBJ2-7	16	TRBV4-1	TRBD2	TGCGCCAGCAGCCAAGTTACTAGCGGGAGTCTATACGAGCAGTACTTC	CASSQVTSGSLYEQYF
.	TRBJ1-2	13	TRBV5-1	.	TGCGCCAGCCGCGGGCTACGCGGTTATGGCTACACCTTC	CASRGLRGYGYTF
.	TRBJ2-7	14	TRBV6-5	TRBD1	TGTGCCAGCAGGAGGACAGGGGGGCCCTACGAGCAGTACTTC	CASRRTGGPYEQYF
.	TRBJ1-5	15	TRBV6-4	TRBD1	TGTGCCAGCAGCCCCGGGACAGGGGGCGGTCAGCCCCAGCATTTT	CASSPGTGGGQPQHF
.	TRBJ2-7	14	TRBV4-2	.	TGTGCCAGCAGCCAAGAGGGGGACTTCTACGAGCAGTACTTC	CASSQEGDFYEQYF
.	TRBJ2-7	15	TRBV15	TRBD2	TGTGCCACCAGCAGAGGGGGGACTAGCGAGTACGAGCAGTACTTC	CATSRGGTSEYEQYF
few	TRBJ2-1	14	TRBV7-9	.	TGTGCCAGCAGCTTAGCAGGGGGGCGGGAGGAGCAGTTCTTC	CASSLAGGREEQFF
.	TRBJ2-1	15	TRBV7-2	TRBD1	TGTGCCAGCAGCTTAGGGGACAGGGCCTACAATGAGCAGTTCTTC	CASSLGDRAYNEQFF
.	TRBJ2-1	15	TRBV2	TRBD2	TGTGCCAGCAGGACTAGCGGGAGTGGCTACAATGAGCAGTTCTTC	CASRTSGSGYNEQFF
.	TRBJ2-2	15	TRBV4-1	TRBD1	TGCGCCAGTAGAACAGGGGGCGCGGGCACCGGGGAGCTGTTTTTT	CASRTGGAGTGELFF
once	TRBJ2-7	15	TRBV18	TRBD2	TGTGCCAGCTCACCACTAGCGGGAGGACTCCACGAGCAGTACTTC	CASSPLAGGLHEQYF
few	TRBJ1-1	14	TRBV5-1	.	TGCGCCAGCAGCGCCAACTCCGAGGGCACTGAAGCTTTCTTT	CASSANSEGTEAFF
.	TRBJ1-5	17	TRBV18	.	TGTGCCAGCTCACCTGGGGAAAGGACAGATGTTTATCAGCCCCAGCATTTT	CASSPGERTDVYQPQHF
.	TRBJ2-7	14	TRBV11-2	.	TGTGCCAGCAGCTTAGCACTGATTAACTACGAGCAGTACTTC	CASSLALINYEQYF
.	TRBJ1-1	14	TRBV5-1	TRBD1	TGCGCCAGCAGCTTGTGGACAGGGGAAGGCGAAGCTTTCTTT	CASSLWTGEGEAFF
.	TRBJ1-2	12	TRBV5-1	.	TGCGCCAGCAGAGGCAGGGATGAGGGCTACACCTTC	CASRGRDEGYTF
.	TRBJ2-7	14	TRBV5-1	TRBD2	TGCGCCAGCAGCTTTAGCGGGAGGGGAGACGAGCAGTACTTC	CASSFSGRGDEQYF
once	TRBJ1-1	15	TRBV9	TRBD1	TGTGCCAGCAGCGTAGTTGGACAGGGCCTAACTGAAGCTTTCTTT	CASSVVGQGLTEAFF
.	TRBJ1-5	13	TRBV19	.	TGTGCCAGTAGTATAGCGGGCAATCAGCCCCAGCATTTT	CASSIAGNQPQHF
.	TRBJ2-7	16	TRBV7-8	TRBD1	TGTGCCAGCAGCCAGGGACAGCTAGCCGTCGTGGTCGAGCAGTACTTC	CASSQGQLAVVVEQYF
once	TRBJ2-3	15	TRBV28	.	TGTGCCAGCAGTTTAGAAGAGCGGCGCACAGATACGCAGTATTTT	CASSLEERRTDTQYF
.	TRBJ1-1	13	TRBV7-2	.	TGTGCCAGCAGAGTCCGGGGGGACACTGAAGCTTTCTTT	CASRVRGDTEAFF
.	TRBJ2-7	17	TRBV4-1	TRBD2	TGCGCCAGCAGCCAAGATCCTAGCGGGATTTTCCCCTACGAGCAGTACTTC	CASSQDPSGIFPYEQYF
.	TRBJ1-6	14	TRBV2	TRBD1	TGTGCCAGCAAATACAGGGGGCTTAATTCACCCCTCCACTTT	CASKYRGLNSPLHF
.	TRBJ2-2	15	TRBV15	.	TGTGCCACCAGCAGAGATCGGGTGGTGACCGGGGAGCTGTTTTTT	CATSRDRVVTGELFF
.	TRBJ1-3	16	TRBV28	.	TGTGCCAGCAGTTCACCACAGGGCCGCTCTGGAAACACCATATATTTT	CASSSPQGRSGNTIYF
.	TRBJ2-5	15	TRBV5-4	.	TGTGCCAGCAGCCTGGACGGGTTGGCACAAGAGACCCAGTACTTC	CASSLDGLAQETQYF
.	TRBJ2-1	21	TRBV6-2/TRBV6-3	TRBD1	TGTGCCAGCAGTTACTCGAGTACCCCGTATACAGGGGCTATAGACTACAATGAGCAGTTCTTC	CASSYSSTPYTGAIDYNEQFF
.	TRBJ1-1	14	TRBV7-2	.	TGTGCCAGCAGCTTAGGGCAGGGGAACACTGAAGCTTTCTTT	CASSLGQGNTEAFF
.	TRBJ2-7	14	TRBV19	TRBD1	TGTGCCAGTAGTTTAGGGACAGGGGCGGACGAGCAGTACTTC	CASSLGTGADEQYF
.	TRBJ2-1	15	TRBV7-2	.	TGTGCCAGCAGCTTAGTGCTAGGAGGAGTAGGTGAGCAGTTCTTC	CASSLVLGGVGEQFF
once	TRBJ1-2	16	TRBV5-6	.	TGTGCCAGCAGCTTGGCCGGGTTGGGGCGAAACTATGGCTACACCTTC	CASSLAGLGRNYGYTF
.	TRBJ1-2	14	TRBV6-5	TRBD1	TGTGCCAGCAGTTCCCGGGACAGGGGCTATGGCTACACCTTC	CASSSRDRGYGYTF
.	TRBJ1-2	14	TRBV9	.	TGTGCCAGCAGCACAAGGGACCTCCGGGGGGGCTACACCTTC	CASSTRDLRGGYTF
.	TRBJ1-2	15	TRBV5-1	.	TGCGCCAGCAGCTTGTTTATCCCAGGCCGCCTAACCTACACCTTC	CASSLFIPGRLTYTF
.	TRBJ1-1	13	TRBV30	TRBD1	TGTGCCTGGAGTCACCCGGGACAGGGAACAGCTTTCTTT	CAWSHPGQGTAFF
.	TRBJ2-2	13	TRBV14	.	TGTGCCAGCAGCCAAGTCAGGACCGGGGAGCTGTTTTTT	CASSQVRTGELFF
.	TRBJ1-3	13	TRBV6-1	.	TGTGCCAGCAGTGACGGACTTCAAAACACCATATATTTT	CASSDGLQNTIYF
.	TRBJ2-4	13	TRBV28	.	TGTGCCAGCAGTTCTGGGGGGGCGGACATTCAGTACTTC	CASSSGGADIQYF
once	TRBJ2-7	16	TRBV7-2	.	TGTGCCAGCAGCTTAGGCCTCCTAGGAAGCTCCTACGAGCAGTACTTC	CASSLGLLGSSYEQYF
.	TRBJ1-1	12	TRBV2	.	TGTGCCAGCACCCTCCGGAACACTGAAGCTTTCTTT	CASTLRNTEAFF
.	TRBJ2-7	16	TRBV21-1	.	TGTGCCAGCAGCAAAGCTAATGACAGCTATAGTGACGAGCAGTACTTC	CASSKANDSYSDEQYF
.	TRBJ1-1	14	TRBV30	.	TGTGCCTGGGGTGGGTTCGCAGGTAACACTGAAGCTTTCTTT	CAWGGFAGNTEAFF
.	TRBJ2-3	14	TRBV20-1	.	TGCAGTGCTAGTTTGGGCTTCGGCACAGATACGCGGTATTTT	CSASLGFGTDTRYF
.	TRBJ2-1	15	TRBV4-1	.	TGCGCCAGCAGCCAAGATCCAGGGTACTACAATGAGCAGTTCTTC	CASSQDPGYYNEQFF
few	TRBJ1-4	14	TRBV28	.	TGTGCCAGCAGTTTATTTCTCGGAGGGGAAAAACTGTTTTTT	CASSLFLGGEKLFF
.	TRBJ2-3	13	TRBV2	TRBD1	TGTGCCAGCTTTAGACAGGGTATAGATACGCAGTATTTT	CASFRQGIDTQYF
few	TRBJ2-3	13	TRBV14	.	TGTGCCAGCAGCCTCGGACTGTTCAGTACGCAGTATTTT	CASSLGLFSTQYF
.	TRBJ1-2	12	TRBV5-1	.	TGCGCCAGCAGCCCGGAGGGCTATGGCTACACCTTC	CASSPEGYGYTF
.	TRBJ1-5	15	TRBV4-2	.	TGTGCCAGCAGCCGCCAACAGTCTGGCAATCAGCCCCAGCATTTT	CASSRQQSGNQPQHF
.	TRBJ2-5	13	TRBV5-5	TRBD2	TGTGCCAGCAGCAAGGGACTAAGGGAGACCCAGTACTTC	CASSKGLRETQYF
.	TRBJ2-5	17	TRBV11-2	TRBD2	TGTGCCAGCAGCCGGGGACTAGCGGGAGCGGGCCAAGAGACCCAGTACTTC	CASSRGLAGAGQETQYF
.	TRBJ2-7	13	TRBV6-5	.	TGTGCCAGCAGCCTTAAAAACAGCTACGAGCAGTACTTC	CASSLKNSYEQYF
.	TRBJ2-5	15	TRBV9	TRBD2	TGTGCCAGCAGCGTGCTAGCGGGAGGGTTGGAGACCCAGTACTTC	CASSVLAGGLETQYF
few	TRBJ1-5	16	TRBV14	.	TGTGCCAGCAACTCCCCCGCCGGGTATAGCAATCAGCCCCAGCATTTT	CASNSPAGYSNQPQHF
.	TRBJ1-1	12	TRBV2	.	TGTGCCAGCAGTGAACAGGACAGCTCTGCTTTCTTT	CASSEQDSSAFF
once	TRBJ2-3	15	TRBV23-1	.	TGCGCCAGCAGTCAGAGGACGGGGGGCACAGATACGCAGTATTTT	CASSQRTGGTDTQYF
.	TRBJ2-4	17	TRBV30	TRBD2	TGTGCCTGGAGTGCAGGACTAGCGTCGTTTGCCAAAAACATTCAGTACTTC	CAWSAGLASFAKNIQYF
.	TRBJ2-1	15	TRBV9	TRBD2	TGTGCCAGCAGCCCCTCAGCGGGAGTGGGGAATGAGCAGTTCTTC	CASSPSAGVGNEQFF